This TCR beta chain comes out of a study of T cells in localized non-small cell lung cancer. The CDR3 has 13 amino acids. V was pared by 6 bases and J by 0 bases, with 6 bases between. CDR1 is MDHEN, CDR2 SYDVKM, per germline. Method: immunoSEQ multiplex PCR; TCRdb's copy keeps in-frame clones and lacks some. The table lists 30,000 to 45,000 clones, approximately 88% of them singletons. The receptor's source is a woman aged 35 to 70 with stage I lung adenocarcinoma. This chain links TRBV28 with TRBJ1-3; D not certain. This specimen consisted of peripheral blood, obtained before any cancer treatment. In DNA form, the CDR3 reads TGTGCCAGCAGAGAGGCCTCTGGAAACACCATATATTTT. As protein: CASREASGNTIYF. Using reference TRBV28 and TRBJ1-3 for the parts outside the CDR3, the full variable domain is DVKVTQSSRYLVKRTGEKVFLECVQDMDHENMFWYRQDPGLGLRLIYFSYDVKMKEKGDIPEGYSVSREKKERFSLILESASTNQTSMYLCASREASGNTIYFGEGSWLTVV.